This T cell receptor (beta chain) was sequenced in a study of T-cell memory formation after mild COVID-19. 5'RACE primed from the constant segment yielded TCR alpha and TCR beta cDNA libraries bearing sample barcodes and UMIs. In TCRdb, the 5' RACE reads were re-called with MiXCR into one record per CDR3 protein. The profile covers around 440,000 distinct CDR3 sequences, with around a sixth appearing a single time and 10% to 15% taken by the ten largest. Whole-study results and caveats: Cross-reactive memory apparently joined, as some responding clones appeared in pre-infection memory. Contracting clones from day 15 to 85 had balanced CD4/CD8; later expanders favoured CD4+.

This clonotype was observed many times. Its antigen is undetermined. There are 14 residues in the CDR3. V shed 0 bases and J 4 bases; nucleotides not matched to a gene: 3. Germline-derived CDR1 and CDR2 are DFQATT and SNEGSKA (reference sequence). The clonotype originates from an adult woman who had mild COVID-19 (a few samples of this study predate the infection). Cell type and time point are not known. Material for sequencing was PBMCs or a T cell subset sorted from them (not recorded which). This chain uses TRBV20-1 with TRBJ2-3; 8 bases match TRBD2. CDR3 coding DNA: TGCAGTGCTAGAGACGGGAGGGCCGCAGATACGCAGTATTTT. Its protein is CSARDGRAADTQYF.